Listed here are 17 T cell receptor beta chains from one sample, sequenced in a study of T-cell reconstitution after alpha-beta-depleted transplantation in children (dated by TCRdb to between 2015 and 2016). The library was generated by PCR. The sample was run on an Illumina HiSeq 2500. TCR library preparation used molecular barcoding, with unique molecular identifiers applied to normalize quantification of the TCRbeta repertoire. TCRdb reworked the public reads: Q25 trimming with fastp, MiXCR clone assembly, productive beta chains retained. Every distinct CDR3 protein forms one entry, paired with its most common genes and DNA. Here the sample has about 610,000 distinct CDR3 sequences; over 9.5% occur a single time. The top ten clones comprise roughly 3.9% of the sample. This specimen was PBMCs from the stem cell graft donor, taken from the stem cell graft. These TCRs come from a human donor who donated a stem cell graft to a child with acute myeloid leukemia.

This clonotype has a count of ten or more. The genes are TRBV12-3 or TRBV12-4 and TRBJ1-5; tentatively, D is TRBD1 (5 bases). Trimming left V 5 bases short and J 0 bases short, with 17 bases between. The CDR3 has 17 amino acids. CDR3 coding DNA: TGTGCCAGCAGTCCCGCGGGGCCTGGGAATAGCAATCAGCCCCAGCATTTT. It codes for CASSPAGPGNSNQPQHF.

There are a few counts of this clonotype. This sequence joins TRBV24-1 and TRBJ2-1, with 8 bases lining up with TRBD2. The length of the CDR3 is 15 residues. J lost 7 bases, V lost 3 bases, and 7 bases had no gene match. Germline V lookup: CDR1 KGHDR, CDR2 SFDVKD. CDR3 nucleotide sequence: TGTGCCACCAGTGATGGGCGGACTAGCCAGAATGAGCAGTTCTTC. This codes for CATSDGRTSQNEQFF.

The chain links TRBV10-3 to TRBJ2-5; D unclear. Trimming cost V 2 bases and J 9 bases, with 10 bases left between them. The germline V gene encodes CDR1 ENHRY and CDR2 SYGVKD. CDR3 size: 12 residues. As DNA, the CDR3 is TGTGCCATCAGTGAGACAGACTCGGCCCAGTACTTC. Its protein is CAISETDSAQYF.

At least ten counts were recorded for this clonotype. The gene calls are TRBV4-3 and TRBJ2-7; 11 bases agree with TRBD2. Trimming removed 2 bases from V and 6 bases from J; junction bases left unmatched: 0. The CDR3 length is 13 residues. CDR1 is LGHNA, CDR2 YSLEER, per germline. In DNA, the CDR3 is TGCGCCAGCAGCCAAACTAGCGGGGGCGAGCAGTACTTC. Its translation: CASSQTSGGEQYF.

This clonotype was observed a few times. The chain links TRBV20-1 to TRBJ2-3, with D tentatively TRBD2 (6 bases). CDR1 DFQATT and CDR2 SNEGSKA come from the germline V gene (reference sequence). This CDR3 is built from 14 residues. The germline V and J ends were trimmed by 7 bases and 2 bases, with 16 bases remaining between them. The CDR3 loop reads CSEGTTGVTDTQYF. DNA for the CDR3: TGCAGTGAAGGAACGACGGGAGTCACAGATACGCAGTATTTT.

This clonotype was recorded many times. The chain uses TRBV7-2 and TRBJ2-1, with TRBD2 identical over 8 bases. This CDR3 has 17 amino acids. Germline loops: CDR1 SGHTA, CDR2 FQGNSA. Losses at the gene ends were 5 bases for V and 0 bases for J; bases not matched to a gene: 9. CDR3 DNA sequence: TGTGCCAGCAGCCGCCCAAACGGGGGGGCCTCCTACAATGAGCAGTTCTTC. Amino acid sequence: CASSRPNGGASYNEQFF.

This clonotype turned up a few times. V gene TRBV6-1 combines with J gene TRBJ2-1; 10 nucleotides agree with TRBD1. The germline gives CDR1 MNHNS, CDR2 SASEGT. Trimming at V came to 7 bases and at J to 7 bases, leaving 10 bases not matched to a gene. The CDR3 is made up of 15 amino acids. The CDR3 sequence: CASTRKGQGRNEQFF. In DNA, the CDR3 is TGTGCCAGCACCCGCAAGGGACAGGGGAGGAATGAGCAGTTCTTC.

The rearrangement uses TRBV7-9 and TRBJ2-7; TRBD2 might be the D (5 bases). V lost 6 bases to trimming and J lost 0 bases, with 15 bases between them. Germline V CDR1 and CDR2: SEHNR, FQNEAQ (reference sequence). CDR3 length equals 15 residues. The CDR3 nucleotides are TGTGCCAGCAGTCAGTTAAGGACTGGCTCCTACGAGCAGTACTTC. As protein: CASSQLRTGSYEQYF.

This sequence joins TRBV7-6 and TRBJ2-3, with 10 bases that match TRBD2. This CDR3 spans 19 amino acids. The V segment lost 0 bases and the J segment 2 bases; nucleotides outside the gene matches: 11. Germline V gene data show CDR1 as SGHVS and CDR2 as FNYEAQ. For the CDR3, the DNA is TGTGCCAGCAGCTTAGCACTAGCGGGATCCATAGTCTCCACAGATACGCAGTATTTT. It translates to CASSLALAGSIVSTDTQYF.

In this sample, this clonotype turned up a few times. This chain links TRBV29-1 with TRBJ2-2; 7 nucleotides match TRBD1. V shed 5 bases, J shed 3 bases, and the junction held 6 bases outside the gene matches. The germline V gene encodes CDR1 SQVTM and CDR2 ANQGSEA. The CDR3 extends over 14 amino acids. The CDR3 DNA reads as TGCAGCGTTCACAGGGGCTATGACACCGGGGAGCTGTTTTTT. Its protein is CSVHRGYDTGELFF.

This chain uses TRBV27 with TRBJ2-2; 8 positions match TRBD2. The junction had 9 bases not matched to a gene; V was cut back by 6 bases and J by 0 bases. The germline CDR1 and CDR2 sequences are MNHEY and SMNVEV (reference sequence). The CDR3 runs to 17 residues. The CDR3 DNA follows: TGTGCCAGCAGCCCGGGGGGGCGGGTGGCGAACACCGGGGAGCTGTTTTTT. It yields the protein CASSPGGRVANTGELFF.

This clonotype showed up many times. Here the CDR3 reads CASSPLGSGSVHEQFF. The CDR3 DNA follows: TGTGCCAGCAGCCCCCTGGGTAGCGGGAGCGTCCATGAGCAGTTCTTC. This chain connects TRBV14 to TRBJ2-1; TRBD2 matches at 9 bases. CDR1 and CDR2 from the germline V gene are SGHDN and FVKESK. This CDR3 contains 16 residues. The V gene end was trimmed by 4 bases and the J gene end by 8 bases; junction bases not matched to a gene: 12.

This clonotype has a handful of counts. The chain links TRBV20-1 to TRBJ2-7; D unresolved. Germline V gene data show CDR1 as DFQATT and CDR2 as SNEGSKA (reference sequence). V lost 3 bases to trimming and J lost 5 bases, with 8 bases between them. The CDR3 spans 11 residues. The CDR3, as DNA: TGCAGTGCTAGCCCGCAAGACGAGCAGTACTTC. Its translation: CSASPQDEQYF.

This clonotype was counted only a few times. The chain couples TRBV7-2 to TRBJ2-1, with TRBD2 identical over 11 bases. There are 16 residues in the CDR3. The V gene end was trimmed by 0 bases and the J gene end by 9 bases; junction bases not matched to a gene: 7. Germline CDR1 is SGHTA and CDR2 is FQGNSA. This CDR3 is CASSLALAGGYGEQFF. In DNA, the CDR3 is TGTGCCAGCAGCTTAGCCCTAGCGGGAGGTTATGGTGAGCAGTTCTTC.

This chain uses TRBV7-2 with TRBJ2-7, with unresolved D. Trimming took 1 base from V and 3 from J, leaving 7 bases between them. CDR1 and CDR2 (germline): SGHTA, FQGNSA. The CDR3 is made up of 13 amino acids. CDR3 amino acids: CASSLDTVYEQYF. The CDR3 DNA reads TGTGCCAGCAGCTTAGACACAGTCTACGAGCAGTACTTC. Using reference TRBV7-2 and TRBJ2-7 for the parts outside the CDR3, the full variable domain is GAGVSQSPSNKVTEKGKDVELRCDPISGHTALYWYRQSLGQGLEFLIYFQGNSAPDKSGLPSDRFSAERTGGSVSTLTIQRTQQEDSAVYLCASSLDTVYEQYFGPGTRLTVT.

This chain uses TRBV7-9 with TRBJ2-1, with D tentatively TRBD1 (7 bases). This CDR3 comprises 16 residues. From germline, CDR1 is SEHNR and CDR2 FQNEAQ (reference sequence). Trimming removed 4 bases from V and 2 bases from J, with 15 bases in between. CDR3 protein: CASSSTGGTAYNEQFF. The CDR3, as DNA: TGTGCCAGCAGCTCAACCGGAGGGACAGCCTACAATGAGCAGTTCTTC.

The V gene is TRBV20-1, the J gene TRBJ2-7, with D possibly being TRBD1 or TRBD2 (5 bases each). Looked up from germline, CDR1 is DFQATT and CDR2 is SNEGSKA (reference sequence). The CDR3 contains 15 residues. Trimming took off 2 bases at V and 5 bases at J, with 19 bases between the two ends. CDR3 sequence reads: CSARSGQGILHEQYF. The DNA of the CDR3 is TGCAGTGCTAGATCGGGGCAAGGTATACTCCACGAGCAGTACTTC.